The rows below give T cell receptor beta chains drawn from one sample of a study of radiotherapy plus CTLA-4 blockade in lung cancer. Produced via immunoSEQ multiplex PCR; TCRdb's table is partial and in-frame only. Among approximately 40,000 clones listed, over 55% were seen once. Material: peripheral blood, obtained from a patient treated with radiotherapy plus ipilimumab. All receptors come from a human donor with non-small cell lung cancer who had stable disease on radiotherapy plus ipilimumab. Both conserved end residues are part of each CDR3. The D gene is left open where the match is weak. Some rows have no size entry. The others give once, few or many, or a class for an expanded clone.

TRBV10-1,NA,TRBJ2-3,16,TRBD2,TGCGCCAGCAGTCCCCAGACTAGCGAGGGATCGGATACGCAGTATTTT,CASSPQTSEGSDTQYF
TRBV10-3,NA,TRBJ1-3,19,TRBD1,TGTGCCATCAGGAGACAGACGGGACAGGGAATTCTCTCTGGAAACACCATATATTTT,CAIRRQTGQGILSGNTIYF
TRBV6-4,NA,TRBJ2-7,15,NA,TGTGCCACCCGAAGGAGGGACCGGATATCCTACGAGCAGTACTTC,CATRRRDRISYEQYF
TRBV7-9,few,TRBJ2-5,12,NA,TGTGCCAGCAGCTTACAGGGGGGGACCCAGTACTTC,CASSLQGGTQYF
TRBV25-1,NA,TRBJ1-3,16,NA,TGTGCCAGCAGTGAACACAGGACAACCTCTGGAAACACCATATATTTT,CASSEHRTTSGNTIYF
TRBV7-8,NA,TRBJ2-3,16,TRBD1,TGTGCCAGCAGCCCTCGGGGACAGGGGGCCTGGAATACGCAGTATTTT,CASSPRGQGAWNTQYF
TRBV7-9,NA,TRBJ1-5,15,TRBD1,TGTGCCAGCAGCCCCTCAGGGGGTGCATCCCAGCCCCAGCATTTT,CASSPSGGASQPQHF
TRBV7-9,NA,TRBJ2-7,15,NA,TGTGCCAGCAGCTTAGAGGTTGGCGGCCACAACGAGCAGTACTTC,CASSLEVGGHNEQYF
TRBV6-1,NA,TRBJ1-1,12,NA,TGTGCCAGCAGTTCAATCGGTGTTATGGCTTTCTTT,CASSSIGVMAFF
TRBV5-1,NA,TRBJ1-3,14,NA,TGCGCCAGCAGCTTGGGACTTACTGGAAACACCATATATTTT,CASSLGLTGNTIYF
TRBV27,NA,TRBJ1-2,14,TRBD1,TGTGCCAGCAGCCCTGGACAGGGGGATTGGGGCTACACCTTC,CASSPGQGDWGYTF
TRBV7-9,NA,TRBJ2-7,15,NA,TGTGCCAGCAGCTTAGTTGGGGGGATTGGGGACGAGCAGTACTTC,CASSLVGGIGDEQYF
TRBV7-2,few,TRBJ1-2,14,NA,TGTGCCAGCAGCTTAGGACAGCCGCGCTATGGCTACACCTTC,CASSLGQPRYGYTF
TRBV10-3,NA,TRBJ1-4,13,TRBD1,TGTGCCATCAGGAGGACAGGGGGAGAAAAACTGTTTTTT,CAIRRTGGEKLFF
TRBV5-1,once,TRBJ2-2,15,TRBD2,TGCGCCAGCAGGTTGGCGGGAGGAAACACCGGGGAGCTGTTTTTT,CASRLAGGNTGELFF
TRBV7-9,once,TRBJ1-5,15,NA,TGTGCCAGCAGCTTAGGTGGACTCCCTAATCAGCCCCAGCATTTT,CASSLGGLPNQPQHF
TRBV6-1,NA,TRBJ2-7,15,TRBD1,TGTGCCAGCACCGAGGGCGGGACAGGGGGCTACGAGCAGTACTTC,CASTEGGTGGYEQYF
TRBV5-5,NA,TRBJ1-4,15,TRBD1,TGTGCCAGCCACCCGGGGACAGCAACTAATGAAAAACTGTTTTTT,CASHPGTATNEKLFF
TRBV7-4,NA,TRBJ2-7,16,NA,TGTGCCAGCAGCTTAATAGGTCGGCGAGGCCCCTACGAGCAGTACTTC,CASSLIGRRGPYEQYF
TRBV6-1,NA,TRBJ1-6,17,NA,TGTGCCAGCAGTGAAGCGCGGGTCAGGGGAATGGGTTCACCCCTCCACTTT,CASSEARVRGMGSPLHF
TRBV5-1,few,TRBJ2-3,16,NA,TGCGCCAGCAGCTTGTGGGGCCGGGACTCTACAGATACGCAGTATTTT,CASSLWGRDSTDTQYF
TRBV28,NA,TRBJ1-2,13,NA,TGTGCCAGCAGTTCCGGGAATAACTATGGCTACACCTTC,CASSSGNNYGYTF
TRBV9,once,TRBJ2-2,17,TRBD1,TGTGCCAGCAGCGGTGAGGGACAGACGAGGAACACCGGGGAGCTGTTTTTT,CASSGEGQTRNTGELFF
TRBV29-1,once,TRBJ2-5,16,TRBD1,TGCAGCCATTTGGGACCCAGGGACAGGGGATCGGAGACCCAGTACTTC,CSHLGPRDRGSETQYF
TRBV5-1,NA,TRBJ2-1,15,TRBD2,TGCGCCAGCAGCTTAGGACTAGCGGGGTACAATGAGCAGTTCTTC,CASSLGLAGYNEQFF
TRBV11-2,few,TRBJ2-5,16,NA,TGTGCCAGCAGCTTAGCGACAGGCGGTGGGGTGGAGACCCAGTACTTC,CASSLATGGGVETQYF
TRBV11-3,once,TRBJ2-7,15,TRBD1,TGTGCCAGCAGCCTGAGGGACAGGGTATCCTACGAGCAGTACTTC,CASSLRDRVSYEQYF
TRBV25-1,NA,TRBJ1-2,13,NA,TGTGCCAGCACCCCGGGAACTAACTATGGCTACACCTTC,CASTPGTNYGYTF
TRBV6-1,NA,TRBJ2-1,13,NA,TGTGCCAGCAGGGACTACCCCTGGAATGAGCAGTTCTTC,CASRDYPWNEQFF
TRBV5-1,NA,TRBJ2-3,15,TRBD1,TGCGCCAGCAGCATTCAGGGGGCTAACACAGATACGCAGTATTTT,CASSIQGANTDTQYF
TRBV2,NA,TRBJ2-3,16,NA,TGTGCCAGCAGTGGTTTACTCGCCACGTTCACAGATACGCAGTATTTT,CASSGLLATFTDTQYF
TRBV19,NA,TRBJ1-2,14,TRBD1,TGTGCCAGTAGTAATCCCCAGGGGGCTCGTGGCTACACCTTC,CASSNPQGARGYTF
TRBV19,NA,TRBJ1-6,14,TRBD1,TGTGCCAGTAGTACAGACAGGGGTGGGTCACCCCTCCACTTT,CASSTDRGGSPLHF
TRBV7-9,NA,TRBJ1-5,15,NA,TGTGCCAGCAGCTCCGGACAAAACGACAATCAGCCCCAGCATTTT,CASSSGQNDNQPQHF
TRBV5-6,NA,TRBJ1-2,15,NA,TGTGCCAGCAGCCCGATTTTGGACAACTACTATGGCTACACCTTC,CASSPILDNYYGYTF
TRBV5-1,NA,TRBJ1-5,14,TRBD1,TGCGCCAGCAGCCTGACAGGGGGGAATCAGCCCCAGCATTTT,CASSLTGGNQPQHF
TRBV10-3,NA,TRBJ2-5,13,TRBD1,TGTGCCATCAGTGGGACAGGCCAAGAGACCCAGTACTTC,CAISGTGQETQYF